The 12 T cell receptor beta chains below all came from one sample that was sequenced in a study of cytomegalovirus exposure and HLA in healthy donors. Both 60 Vbeta primers and 13 Jbeta primers went into the PCR. Some clones are missing from TCRdb's copy, which holds only in-frame ones; the method was immunoSEQ multiplex PCR. The table includes more than 80,000 clones, 81% detected once. What was sequenced was PBMCs. These receptors were obtained from a girl aged 2-10 years in good health and CMV-seropositive.

The gene calls are TRBV2 and TRBJ2-7, with 8 nucleotides matching TRBD1. Germline CDR1 SNHLY, CDR2 FYNNEI. Trimming removed 7 bases from V and 2 bases from J; junction bases left unmatched: 7. The CDR3 contains 14 residues. As DNA, the CDR3 is TGTGCCAGCAATAGACAGGGGCCCCCCTACGAGCAGTACTTC. This codes for CASNRQGPPYEQYF. The full variable domain, with the rest looked up from reference TRBV2 and TRBJ2-7, is EPEVTQTPSHQVTQMGQEVILRCVPISNHLYFYWYRQILGQKVEFLVSFYNNEISEKSEIFDDQFSVERPDGSNFTLKIRSTKLEDSAMYFCASNRQGPPYEQYFGPGTRLTVT.

The chain carries TRBV29-1 and TRBJ2-3; TRBD2 matches at 12 bases. The CDR3 runs to 16 residues. The J segment lost 2 bases and the V segment lost 4 bases, leaving 7 bases of the junction unmatched. From germline, CDR1 is SQVTM and CDR2 ANQGSEA. The CDR3, as DNA: TGCAGCGTTGGGGACAGACTAGCGGGAGTCACAGATACGCAGTATTTT. Translated, it gives CSVGDRLAGVTDTQYF.

V and J are TRBV28 and TRBJ2-7, with 10 bases fitting TRBD2. The CDR3 extends over 16 amino acids. In germline, CDR1 is MDHEN, CDR2 SYDVKM. J was trimmed by 1 base and V by 3 bases; bases with no gene match: 6. CDR3 region: CASSFPKLAGSYEQYF. CDR3 DNA: TGTGCCAGCAGTTTCCCGAAACTAGCGGGGTCCTACGAGCAGTACTTC.

The sample holds a few counts of this clone. V gene TRBV19 combines with J gene TRBJ1-4; 9 bases map to TRBD1. V lost 8 bases, J lost 5 bases, and 3 bases stayed unmatched. Germline assignment: CDR1 LNHDA and CDR2 SQIVND (reference sequence). The CDR3 contains 13 residues. CDR3 sequence reads: CASWDRVNEKLFF. CDR3 bases: TGTGCCAGTTGGGACAGGGTGAATGAAAAACTGTTTTTT.

This chain joins TRBV6-4 and TRBJ2-5, with 8 nucleotides matching TRBD1. The germline CDR1 and CDR2 sequences are MRHNA and SNTAGT. With 1 base clipped from V and 5 bases from J, the junction kept 6 bases outside the gene matches. The CDR3 is 15 amino acids. The CDR3 DNA reads as TGTGCCAGCAGTGACTACAGGGGGTTTGAGGAGACCCAGTACTTC. This encodes CASSDYRGFEETQYF.

The chain is built from TRBV28 and TRBJ2-7, with D unclear. Germline V CDR1 and CDR2: MDHEN, SYDVKM. The CDR3 has 11 residues. Trimming shortened V by 4 bases and J by 3 bases, and 4 bases separated the two germline ends. The CDR3 DNA sequence: TGTGCCAGCAGTTCAAACTACGAGCAGTACTTC. Encoded protein: CASSSNYEQYF.

This clone was counted between two and nine times. The chain carries TRBV6-6 and TRBJ1-4; 8 positions agree with TRBD1. V lost 6 bases and J lost 0; bases outside the gene matches: 3. The CDR3 covers 15 residues. Germline CDR1 and CDR2: MNHNY and SVGAGI (reference sequence). CDR3 in DNA: TGTGCCAGCAGACAACAGGGGGCAACTAATGAAAAACTGTTTTTT. It codes for CASRQQGATNEKLFF.

The rearrangement uses TRBV27 and TRBJ2-7, with D uncertain. Deletions cut 5 bases from V and 1 base from J, with 12 bases between. The CDR3 is 14 amino acids. CDR1 and CDR2 from the germline V gene are MNHEY and SMNVEV (reference sequence). CDR3 loop: CASSLRSVSYEQYF. The CDR3 DNA follows: TGTGCCAGCAGTCTAAGAAGTGTGTCCTACGAGCAGTACTTC.

The chain couples TRBV6-5 to TRBJ2-1; TRBD2 agrees at 13 bases. The CDR3 is made up of 13 amino acids. V lost 8 bases, J lost 7 bases, and 2 bases stayed unmatched. Germline CDR1 and CDR2: MNHEY and SVGAGI. CDR3 amino acids: CASGTSGMNEQFF. The CDR3, as DNA: TGTGCCAGCGGGACTAGCGGGATGAATGAGCAGTTCTTC.

This sequence joins TRBV27 and TRBJ2-5; D call uncertain. Trimming pared 5 bases from V and 1 base from J, leaving 8 bases between. The length of the CDR3 is 13 residues. Germline assignment: CDR1 MNHEY and CDR2 SMNVEV (reference sequence). As DNA, the CDR3 is TGTGCCAGCAGTCCGCAGGCCCAAGAGACCCAGTACTTC. It encodes CASSPQAQETQYF.

The chain employs TRBV18 and TRBJ2-3; D is uncertain. The CDR3 spans 15 residues. The ends were cut back, 3 bases at V and 4 bases at J, with 14 bases in the middle. CDR1 and CDR2 (germline): KGHSH, LQKENI. This CDR3 is CASSPYVINADTQYF. The CDR3 DNA reads as TGTGCCAGCTCACCCTACGTGATCAACGCAGATACGCAGTATTTT.

V usage is TRBV27 and J usage is TRBJ2-5; TRBD2 matches at 11 bases. Looked up from germline, CDR1 is MNHEY and CDR2 is SMNVEV (reference sequence). V shed 4 bases and J 4 bases; nucleotides not matched to a gene: 5. The CDR3 totals 15 residues. This chain's CDR3 is CASSSEGLAAETQYF. DNA for the CDR3: TGTGCCAGCAGTTCCGAGGGACTAGCGGCAGAGACCCAGTACTTC.